These 10 T cell receptor beta chains originate from one sample sequenced in a study of beta chain features in type 1 diabetes. Investigators reverse transcribed all isolated RNA, so they sequenced expressed TCRB transcripts. Here immunoSEQ multiplex PCR was the method, and the copy in TCRdb shows in-frame clones only, minus some. The top ten hold 0.015% of the sample, which has roughly 330,000 clones, approximately 11% seen once. The sample consisted of naive CD4+ T cells from blood. The receptors originated from a woman aged 30 to 39 in good health.

This clone was found a few times. CDR3 in DNA: TGCGCCAGCAGTCACAGCGGGAGGTCCGACGAGCAGTACTTC. Translated: CASSHSGRSDEQYF. The gene calls are TRBV23-1 and TRBJ2-7, with 9 bases identical to TRBD2. TRBV23-1 is annotated as an ORF whose role is uncertain. Trimming removed 3 bases from V and 5 bases from J; junction bases left unmatched: 5. CDR3 length equals 14 residues.

The V gene is TRBV5-4, the J gene TRBJ2-5; 10 bases line up with TRBD2. The CDR3 totals 14 residues. V lost 10 bases and J lost 2; bases outside the gene matches: 8. Germline assignment: CDR1 SGHNT and CDR2 YYREEE (reference sequence). The CDR3 nucleotides read TGTGCCGCGTGGACGACTAGCGGGCAAGAGACCCAGTACTTC. It is translated as CAAWTTSGQETQYF.

The chain has TRBV7-9 and TRBJ2-1, with D tentatively TRBD1 (7 bases). The germline V gene encodes CDR1 SEHNR and CDR2 FQNEAQ (reference sequence). This CDR3 has 16 residues. V lost 2 bases and J 8 bases, leaving 19 bases between the germline ends. CDR3 sequence reads: CASSLRGDSPRDEQFF. CDR3 sequence (DNA): TGTGCCAGCAGCTTAAGGGGGGACAGCCCACGGGATGAGCAGTTCTTC.

The chain carries TRBV28 and TRBJ2-5; 12 nucleotides match TRBD2. The CDR3 extends over 15 amino acids. Germline-derived CDR1 and CDR2 are MDHEN and SYDVKM. V dropped 6 bases and J dropped 4; count of bases not matched to a gene: 6. Written as DNA, the CDR3 is TGTGCCAGCAGGACTAGCGGGAGCGACCGAGAGACCCAGTACTTC. As protein: CASRTSGSDRETQYF.

This clone has a handful of counts. The chain uses TRBV7-8 and TRBJ1-1, with 8 bases fitting TRBD1. This CDR3 is 17 amino acids long. J lost 7 bases, V lost 5 bases, and 18 bases had no gene match. The germline CDR1 and CDR2 sequences are SGHVS and FQNEAQ. CDR3 protein: CASSKDAGGAGSIEAFF. Written as DNA, the CDR3 is TGTGCCAGCAGCAAAGACGCAGGGGGCGCAGGATCCATTGAAGCTTTCTTT.

This sequence joins TRBV4-2 and TRBJ1-5; 8 positions match TRBD1. The CDR3 is made up of 17 amino acids. V was clipped by 4 bases and J by 8 bases; unmatched bases: 16. Germline lookup yields CDR1 LGHNA and CDR2 YNFKEQ. CDR3 coding DNA: TGTGCCAGCAGCCCCGGAAAGGGACAGGCGATTGGGGAGCCCCAGCATTTT. It is translated as CASSPGKGQAIGEPQHF.

This sequence joins TRBV5-1 and TRBJ2-7, with TRBD1 identical over 8 bases. Germline loops: CDR1 SGHRS, CDR2 YFSETQ. This CDR3 comprises 17 residues. The ends lost 3 bases at V and 2 bases at J; junction bases unmatched: 13. CDR3 nucleotide sequence: TGCGCCAGCAGCTCCGACTTTTACACAGGGGGGCCCTACGAGCAGTACTTC. Translating gives CASSSDFYTGGPYEQYF.

This clone was recorded a few times. The chain recombines TRBV7-2 with TRBJ1-2, with 9 bases aligning to TRBD1. The V and J ends lost 5 bases and 6 bases, in that order; junction bases with no gene match: 7. The CDR3 length is 14 residues. Germline loops: CDR1 SGHTA, CDR2 FQGNSA. For the CDR3, the DNA is TGTGCCAGCAGCACCACAGGGGGCGCAAATGGCTACACCTTC. It codes for CASSTTGGANGYTF. The full variable domain, with the rest looked up from reference TRBV7-2 and TRBJ1-2, is GAGVSQSPSNKVTEKGKDVELRCDPISGHTALYWYRQSLGQGLEFLIYFQGNSAPDKSGLPSDRFSAERTGGSVSTLTIQRTQQEDSAVYLCASSTTGGANGYTFGSGTRLTVV.

The CDR3 DNA follows: TGTGCCAGCAGAAACCGGGGAAGTACGGACGAGCAGTACTTC. This gives the protein CASRNRGSTDEQYF. V usage is TRBV7-2 and J usage is TRBJ2-7; D perhaps matches TRBD2 (5 bases). This CDR3 contains 14 residues. From germline, CDR1 is SGHTA and CDR2 FQGNSA. Trimming left V 6 bases short and J 5 bases short, with 17 bases between.

The chain links TRBV28 to TRBJ2-6; the match to TRBD1 covers 8 bases. CDR1 and CDR2 (germline): MDHEN, SYDVKM. Trimming at V came to 6 bases and at J to 2 bases, leaving 9 bases not matched to a gene. This CDR3 has 17 amino acids. CDR3 amino acids: CASSPTGGSAGANVLTF. CDR3 in DNA: TGTGCCAGCAGCCCTACAGGGGGTAGCGCTGGGGCCAACGTCCTGACTTTC.